These T cell receptor beta chains were read from a single sample in a study of response to subunit inactivated influenza vaccine. MiXCR was run by TCRdb on the RT-PCR reads, yielding one entry per CDR3 protein. Here the sample spans roughly 540,000 distinct CDR3 sequences, 20% to 25% being singletons. These data are also associated with another study on T cells expressing NK-cell markers.

This specimen consisted of CD4+ T cells sorted from PBMCs, obtained 11 to 12 days after vaccination. These TCRs come from a man aged 45-65 years who received an inactivated influenza vaccine. The CDR3 runs from the conserved cysteine through the conserved F or W. The D gene is left open where the match is weak. Clone size is given for some rows only: seen once, a few or many times, or a class if the clone is expanded.

>TRBJ1-2|.|TRBV7-2|few
TGTGCCAGCAGCCGATACCTAAACTACGGGCGAATGAGCTACACCTTC
CASSRYLNYGRMSYTF
>TRBJ2-3|TRBD1|TRBV20-1|few
TGCAGTGCTCGCGGGGACAGGGATTACACAGATACGCAGTATTTT
CSARGDRDYTDTQYF
>TRBJ1-1|.|TRBV20-1|.
TGCAGTGCTTTCCCCATCCAGGGGAACACTGAAGCTTTCTTT
CSAFPIQGNTEAFF
>TRBJ2-3|TRBD1|TRBV27|few
TGTGCCAGCCGTAGTACGGGACAGGGAAGTTCAGAGTATTTT
CASRSTGQGSSEYF
>TRBJ2-7|TRBD1|TRBV20-1|.
TGCAGTGCTAGAGCTGGGGACAGGGGCCTTTCCTACGAGCAGTACTTC
CSARAGDRGLSYEQYF
>TRBJ1-1|TRBD1|TRBV6-2/TRBV6-3|few
TGTGCCAGCACTACCCCCTTTGTTGGACAGGGAAAACCTGAAGCTTTCTTT
CASTTPFVGQGKPEAFF
>TRBJ2-7|.|TRBV20-1|.
TGCAGTGCTAGAGAGGGGAGCTTTGACGAGCAGTACTTC
CSAREGSFDEQYF
>TRBJ2-5|TRBD1|TRBV7-6|few
TGTGCCAGCAGCCTCCGAGGGACAGGGTGGCGGACCCAGTACTTC
CASSLRGTGWRTQYF
>TRBJ2-1|TRBD2|TRBV11-1|.
TGTGCCAGCAGCTTACTAGGTGGGACTAGCGGGAAGAATGAGCAGTTCTTC
CASSLLGGTSGKNEQFF
>TRBJ1-1|.|TRBV30|few
TGTGCCTGGAGCGATGGGGGTGGCACTGAAGCTTTCTTT
CAWSDGGGTEAFF
>TRBJ1-6|.|TRBV20-1|.
TGCAGTGCTGGGGAGGGGATCTCCTATAATTCACCCCTCCACTTT
CSAGEGISYNSPLHF
>TRBJ2-4|.|TRBV4-2|few
TGTGCCAGCAGCCAAGATCTGTTTCGTCAAAACATTCAGTACTTC
CASSQDLFRQNIQYF
>TRBJ2-7|.|TRBV18|.
TGTGCCAGCTCACCACCTACCCGGCAGCAGTACTTC
CASSPPTRQQYF
>TRBJ1-1|.|TRBV18|.
TGTGCCAGCTCACCACCTGTCTATCCGGGGGCGCACACTGAAGCTTTCTTT
CASSPPVYPGAHTEAFF
>TRBJ1-6|TRBD1|TRBV2|.
TGTGCCAGCAGGACAGGGAACAGTTCACCCCTCCACTTT
CASRTGNSSPLHF
>TRBJ2-3|TRBD1|TRBV12-3/TRBV12-4|once
TGTGCCAGCAGCGTAGAAGGGGGCCCCACAGATACGCAGTATTTT
CASSVEGGPTDTQYF
>TRBJ2-7|TRBD1|TRBV20-1|few
TGCAGTGCTCCGGACAGGGTGGCCTACGAGCAGTACTTC
CSAPDRVAYEQYF
>TRBJ2-5|.|TRBV5-1|medium-sized
TGCGCCAGCAGCCCGCGGGACAACCAAGAGACCCAGTACTTC
CASSPRDNQETQYF
>TRBJ2-3|.|TRBV20-1|.
TGCAGTGCTAGAGATCCCCTGGCCACAGATACGCAGTATTTT
CSARDPLATDTQYF
>TRBJ1-2|.|TRBV6-1|many
TGTGCCAGCAATCCCGGGCTGACCGTGAACTATGGCTACACCTTC
CASNPGLTVNYGYTF
>TRBJ2-1|.|TRBV6-2/TRBV6-3|.
TGTGCCAGCAGCCGGACTGCCTCCCCGCAGTTCTTC
CASSRTASPQFF
>TRBJ2-4|TRBD1|TRBV7-9|few
TGTGCCAGCAGCGCGGGTCCACAGGGGGCCAAAAACATTCAGTACTTC
CASSAGPQGAKNIQYF
>TRBJ2-6|.|TRBV10-3|.
TGTGCCATCAGTATTACAGGGTACCGCTCTGGGGCCAACGTCCTGACTTTC
CAISITGYRSGANVLTF
>TRBJ2-1|TRBD1|TRBV24-1|few
TGTGCCACCAGTGACATGAGAACGGGACAGGGCTACAATGAGCAGTTCTTC
CATSDMRTGQGYNEQFF
>TRBJ1-1|.|TRBV5-1|few
TGCGCCAGCAGCTTGGGTTCGAGACTGAACACTGAAGCTTTCTTT
CASSLGSRLNTEAFF
>TRBJ1-4|.|TRBV28|.
TGTGCCAGCAGTTTTCGCAGATTTTGGACCACGGGTGAAAAACTGTTTTTT
CASSFRRFWTTGEKLFF
>TRBJ1-1|TRBD1|TRBV6-1|.
TGTGCCAGCCTAGAGACAGGGCCTCTCTTGAACACTGAAGCTTTCTTT
CASLETGPLLNTEAFF
>TRBJ2-7|.|TRBV21-1|.
TGTGCCAGCCAATTGCGGGGAAATTACGAGCAGTACTTC
CASQLRGNYEQYF
>TRBJ1-1|.|TRBV6-2/TRBV6-3|few
TGTGCCAGCAGGGTGGGGAACAGTTACACTGAAGCTTTCTTT
CASRVGNSYTEAFF
>TRBJ2-3|.|TRBV6-1|.
TGTGCCAGCAGCTCCAAGGTTGGGGGGAGAGATACGCAGTATTTT
CASSSKVGGRDTQYF
>TRBJ1-2|.|TRBV7-2|.
TGTGCCAGCAGTCAGAGAACAGGGAAAACTAACTATGGCTACACCTTC
CASSQRTGKTNYGYTF
>TRBJ2-3|TRBD2|TRBV6-5|once
TGTGCCAGCAGTTACTCGAGACTAGCGGTTGGCACAGATACGCAGTATTTT
CASSYSRLAVGTDTQYF
>TRBJ2-3|TRBD1|TRBV5-1|few
TGCGCCAGCAGCGCGGACAGGGCAGCCTTCAGGGATACGCAGTATTTT
CASSADRAAFRDTQYF
>TRBJ2-1|TRBD1|TRBV6-1|many
TGTGCCAGCAGTGGTTCCGGGACAGGGGCCAATGAGCAGTTCTTC
CASSGSGTGANEQFF
>TRBJ2-3|.|TRBV6-1|once
TGTGCCAGCAGTGAAGGTCCCCTACAGAATACGCAGTATTTT
CASSEGPLQNTQYF
>TRBJ2-7|.|TRBV10-3|few
TGTGCCATCAGTGAGCGCAGGGACTCCCACGAGCAGTACTTC
CAISERRDSHEQYF
>TRBJ2-7|TRBD2|TRBV7-3|.
TGTGCCAGCAGCTCCTATAGCGGGAGAGGTACCTACGAGCAGTACTTC
CASSSYSGRGTYEQYF